This T cell receptor (beta chain) was retrieved from a study of graft-versus-host responses after intestinal transplantation. Study-wide background: Anti-thymocyte globulin induction preceded roughly 3 years of tacrolimus and steroid maintenance in all recipients.

General study points: Graft-donor T cell macrochimerism coincided with high graft-versus-host to host-versus-graft clonal ratios in allografts. GvH clones turned up in recipient marrow; some had shown up first in ileum or blood. Declines in HvG clones occurring early post-transplant were associated with peak circulating GvH clone levels.

About this clone: Its target is unknown.

Produced via immunoSEQ multiplex PCR; TCRdb's table is partial and in-frame only. The sample carries 25,000 to 30,000 clones, just over 90% recorded once. CDR1 is MGHRA and CDR2 is YSYEKL in the germline V gene. The CDR3 spans 19 residues. The V and J ends lost 6 bases and 5 bases respectively, with 29 bases between them. The starting material was PBMCs, obtained 18 days after transplant. The genes are TRBV4-1 and TRBJ1-5; perhaps TRBD1 as D (6 bases). This TCR came from a human patient who received an intestinal transplant, so some T cells may come from the graft donor. In nucleotides, the CDR3 is TGCGCCAGCAGTCGAGAGGGAGGGGGGGTAGGTGGTATCGATCAGCCCCAGCATTTT. Amino acids: CASSREGGGVGGIDQPQHF.